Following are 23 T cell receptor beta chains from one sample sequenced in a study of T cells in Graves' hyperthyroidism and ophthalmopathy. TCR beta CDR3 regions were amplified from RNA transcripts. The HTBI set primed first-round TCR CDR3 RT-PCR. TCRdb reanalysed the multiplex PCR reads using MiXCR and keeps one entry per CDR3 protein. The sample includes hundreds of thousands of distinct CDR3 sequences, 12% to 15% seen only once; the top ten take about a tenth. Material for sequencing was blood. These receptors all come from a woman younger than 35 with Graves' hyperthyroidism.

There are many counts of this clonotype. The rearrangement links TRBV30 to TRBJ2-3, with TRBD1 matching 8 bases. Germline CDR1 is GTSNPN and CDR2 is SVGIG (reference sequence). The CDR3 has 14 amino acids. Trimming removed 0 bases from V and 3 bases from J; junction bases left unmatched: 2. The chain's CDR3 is CAWSVTGGTDTQYF. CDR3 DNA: TGTGCCTGGAGTGTAACAGGGGGGACAGATACGCAGTATTTT.

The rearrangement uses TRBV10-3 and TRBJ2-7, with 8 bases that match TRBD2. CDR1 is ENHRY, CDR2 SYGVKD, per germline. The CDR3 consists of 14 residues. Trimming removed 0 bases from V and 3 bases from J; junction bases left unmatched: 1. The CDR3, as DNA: TGTGCCATCAGTGAGTCAAGCGGGGGCTACGAGCAGTACTTC. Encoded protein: CAISESSGGYEQYF.

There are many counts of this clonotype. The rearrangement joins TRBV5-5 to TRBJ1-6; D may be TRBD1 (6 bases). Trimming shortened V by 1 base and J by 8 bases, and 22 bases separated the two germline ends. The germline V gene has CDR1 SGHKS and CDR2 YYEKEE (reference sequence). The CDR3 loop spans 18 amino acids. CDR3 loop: CASSLSYLGGLIDSPLHF. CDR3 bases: TGTGCCAGCAGCTTGTCATACCTGGGGGGGCTGATCGATTCACCCCTCCACTTT.

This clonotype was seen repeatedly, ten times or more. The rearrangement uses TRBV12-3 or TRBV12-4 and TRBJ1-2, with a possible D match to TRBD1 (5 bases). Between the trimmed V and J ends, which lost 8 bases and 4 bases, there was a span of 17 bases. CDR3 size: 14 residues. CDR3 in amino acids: CASGLQTVIYGYTF. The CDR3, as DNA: TGTGCCAGCGGACTCCAGACAGTGATCTATGGCTACACCTTC.

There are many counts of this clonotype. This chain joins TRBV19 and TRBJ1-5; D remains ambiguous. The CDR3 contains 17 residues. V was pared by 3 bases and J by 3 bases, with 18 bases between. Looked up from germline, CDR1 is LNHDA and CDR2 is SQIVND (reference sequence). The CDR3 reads CASSIEGLVRLNQPQHF. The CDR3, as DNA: TGTGCCAGTAGTATCGAAGGGTTGGTCAGGCTCAATCAGCCCCAGCATTTT.

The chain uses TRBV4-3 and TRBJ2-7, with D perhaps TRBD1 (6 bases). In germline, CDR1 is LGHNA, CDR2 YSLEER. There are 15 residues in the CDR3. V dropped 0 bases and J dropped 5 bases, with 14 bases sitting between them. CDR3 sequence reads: CASSQEPLEGDEQYF. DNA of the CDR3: TGCGCCAGCAGCCAAGAGCCCCTTGAGGGGGACGAGCAGTACTTC.

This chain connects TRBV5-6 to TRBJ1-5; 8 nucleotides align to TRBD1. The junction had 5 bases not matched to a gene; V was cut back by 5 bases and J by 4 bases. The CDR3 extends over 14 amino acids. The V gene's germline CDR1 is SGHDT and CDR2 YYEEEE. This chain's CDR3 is CASRRTGKNQPQHF. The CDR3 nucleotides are TGTGCCAGCAGGCGGACAGGGAAAAATCAGCCCCAGCATTTT.

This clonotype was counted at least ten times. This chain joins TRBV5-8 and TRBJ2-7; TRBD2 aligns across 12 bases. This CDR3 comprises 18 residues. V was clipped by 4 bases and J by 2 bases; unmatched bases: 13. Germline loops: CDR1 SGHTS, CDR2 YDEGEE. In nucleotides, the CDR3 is TGTGCCAGCAGCAGGACTAGCGGGGTACTTCAACCCACCTACGAGCAGTACTTC. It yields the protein CASSRTSGVLQPTYEQYF. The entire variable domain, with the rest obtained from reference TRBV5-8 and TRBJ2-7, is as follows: EAGVTQSPTHLIKTRGQQATLRCSPISGHTSVYWYQQALGLGLQFLLWYDEGEERNRGNFPPRFSGRQFPNYSSELNVNALELEDSALYLCASSRTSGVLQPTYEQYFGPGTRLTVT.

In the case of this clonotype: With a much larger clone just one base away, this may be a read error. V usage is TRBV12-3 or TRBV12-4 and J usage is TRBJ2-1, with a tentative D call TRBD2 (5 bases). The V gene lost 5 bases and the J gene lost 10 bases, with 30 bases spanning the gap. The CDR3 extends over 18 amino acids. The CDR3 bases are TGTGCCAGCAGTCCTCGGGCGGGTACTTGGGATACTACTCACGAGCAGTTCTTC. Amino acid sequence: CASSPRAGTWDTTHEQFF.

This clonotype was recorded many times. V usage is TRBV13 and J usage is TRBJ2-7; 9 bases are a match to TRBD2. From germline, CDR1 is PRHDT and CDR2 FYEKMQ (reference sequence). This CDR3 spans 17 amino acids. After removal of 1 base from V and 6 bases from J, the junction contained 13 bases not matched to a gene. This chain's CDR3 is CASSLATSGPPDSEQYF. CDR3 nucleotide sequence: TGTGCCAGCAGCTTAGCTACTAGCGGGCCCCCGGACTCCGAGCAGTACTTC.

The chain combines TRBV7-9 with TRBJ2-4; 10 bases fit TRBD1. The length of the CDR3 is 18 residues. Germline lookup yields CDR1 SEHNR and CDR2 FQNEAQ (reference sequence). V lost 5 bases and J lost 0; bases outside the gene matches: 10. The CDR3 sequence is CASSPGTGASVAKNIQYF. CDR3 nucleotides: TGTGCCAGCAGCCCAGGGACAGGGGCTTCGGTAGCCAAAAACATTCAGTACTTC.

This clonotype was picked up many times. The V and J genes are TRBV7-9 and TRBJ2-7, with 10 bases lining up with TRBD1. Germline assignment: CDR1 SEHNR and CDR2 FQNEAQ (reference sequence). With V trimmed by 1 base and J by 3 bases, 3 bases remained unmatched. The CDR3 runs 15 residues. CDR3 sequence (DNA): TGTGCCAGCAGCTTAGAAGGGACAGGGGACTACGAGCAGTACTTC. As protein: CASSLEGTGDYEQYF. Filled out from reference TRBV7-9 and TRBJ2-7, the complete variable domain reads DTGVSQNPRHKITKRGQNVTFRCDPISEHNRLYWYRQTLGQGPEFLTYFQNEAQLEKSRLLSDRFSAERPKGSFSTLEIQRTEQGDSAMYLCASSLEGTGDYEQYFGPGTRLTVT.

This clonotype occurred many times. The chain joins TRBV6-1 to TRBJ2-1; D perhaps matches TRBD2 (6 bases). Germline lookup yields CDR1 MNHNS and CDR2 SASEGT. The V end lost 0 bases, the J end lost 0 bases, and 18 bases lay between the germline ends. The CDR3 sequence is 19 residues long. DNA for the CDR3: TGTGCCAGCAGTGAAGCTACAGAAGGGATAGCGGACTCCTACAATGAGCAGTTCTTC. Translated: CASSEATEGIADSYNEQFF.

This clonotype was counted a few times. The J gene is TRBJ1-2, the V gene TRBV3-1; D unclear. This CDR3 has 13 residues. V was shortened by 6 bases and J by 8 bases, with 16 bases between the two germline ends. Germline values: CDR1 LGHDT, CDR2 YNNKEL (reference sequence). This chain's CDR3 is CASRSRPEAGYTF. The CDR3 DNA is TGTGCCAGCAGGTCAAGACCTGAGGCCGGCTACACCTTC. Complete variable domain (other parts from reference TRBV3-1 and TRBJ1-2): DTAVSQTPKYLVTQMGNDKSIKCEQNLGHDTMYWYKQDSKKFLKIMFSYNNKELIINETVPNRFSPKSPDKAHLNLHINSLELGDSAVYFCASRSRPEAGYTFGSGTRLTVV.

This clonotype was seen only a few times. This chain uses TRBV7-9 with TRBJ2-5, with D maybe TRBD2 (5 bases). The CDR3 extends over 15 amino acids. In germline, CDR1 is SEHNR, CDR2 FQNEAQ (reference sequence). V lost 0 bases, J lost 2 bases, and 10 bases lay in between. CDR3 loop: CASSLAGERQETQYF. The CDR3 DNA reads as TGTGCCAGCAGCTTAGCGGGCGAGCGGCAAGAGACCCAGTACTTC.

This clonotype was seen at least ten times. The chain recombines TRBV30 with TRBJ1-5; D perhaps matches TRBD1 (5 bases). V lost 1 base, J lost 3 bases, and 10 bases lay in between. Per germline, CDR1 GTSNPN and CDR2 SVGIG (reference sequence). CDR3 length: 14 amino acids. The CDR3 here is CAWSADTNNQPQHF. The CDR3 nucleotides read TGTGCCTGGAGTGCGGACACCAACAATCAGCCCCAGCATTTT.

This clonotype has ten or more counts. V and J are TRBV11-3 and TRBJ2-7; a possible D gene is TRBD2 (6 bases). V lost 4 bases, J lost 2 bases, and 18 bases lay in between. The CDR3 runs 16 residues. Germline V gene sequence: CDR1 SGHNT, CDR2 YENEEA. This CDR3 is CASSSRGGVTAYEQYF. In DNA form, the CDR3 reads TGTGCCAGCAGCTCCCGGGGCGGGGTGACTGCCTACGAGCAGTACTTC.

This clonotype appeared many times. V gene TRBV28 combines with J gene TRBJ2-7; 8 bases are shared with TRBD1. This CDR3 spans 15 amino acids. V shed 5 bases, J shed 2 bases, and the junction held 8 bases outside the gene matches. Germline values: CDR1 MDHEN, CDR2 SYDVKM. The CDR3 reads CASSRRDRIAYEQYF. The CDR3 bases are TGTGCCAGCAGTCGTCGGGACAGGATAGCCTACGAGCAGTACTTC.

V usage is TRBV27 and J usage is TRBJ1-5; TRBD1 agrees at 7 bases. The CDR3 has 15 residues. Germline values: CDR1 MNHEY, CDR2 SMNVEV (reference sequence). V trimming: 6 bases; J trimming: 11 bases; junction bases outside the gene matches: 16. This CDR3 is CASRPQGTEQSAQHF. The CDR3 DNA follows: TGTGCCAGCAGACCACAGGGGACGGAGCAATCAGCCCAGCATTTT.

CDR3 coding DNA: TGCAGTGCTGGCAGGGCACATGGCTACACCTTC. This codes for CSAGRAHGYTF. The chain combines TRBV20-1 with TRBJ1-2; a weak D match, TRBD1 (5 bases). Trimming removed 5 bases at V and 6 bases at J, with 10 bases between. This CDR3 is built from 11 residues. CDR1 is DFQATT, CDR2 SNEGSKA, per germline (reference sequence).

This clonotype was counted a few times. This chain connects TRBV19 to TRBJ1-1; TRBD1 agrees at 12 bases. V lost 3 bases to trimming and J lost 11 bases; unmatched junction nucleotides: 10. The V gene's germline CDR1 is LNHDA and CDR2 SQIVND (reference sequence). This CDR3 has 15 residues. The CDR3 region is CASSIIGTGGRAAFF. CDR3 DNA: TGTGCCAGTAGTATCATAGGGACAGGGGGCAGAGCGGCTTTCTTT.

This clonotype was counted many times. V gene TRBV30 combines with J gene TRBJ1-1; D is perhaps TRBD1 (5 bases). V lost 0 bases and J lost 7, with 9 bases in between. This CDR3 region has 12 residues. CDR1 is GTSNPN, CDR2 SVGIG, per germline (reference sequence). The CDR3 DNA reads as TGTGCCTGGAGTGTAAGGGGATTTGAAGCTTTCTTT. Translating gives CAWSVRGFEAFF.

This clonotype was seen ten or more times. The CDR3 DNA sequence: TGTGCCAGCAGCTCGGGATGGGGGGGTGGCTATGGCTACACCTTC. Translating it yields CASSSGWGGGYGYTF. The chain recombines TRBV7-8 with TRBJ1-2, with D possibly being TRBD1 (5 bases). V was clipped by 4 bases and J by 4 bases, with 16 bases between them. Per germline, CDR1 SGHVS and CDR2 FQNEAQ. This CDR3 region has 15 residues.